The clone carrying this T cell receptor (beta chain) came up a few times. Sequencing used immunoSEQ multiplex PCR; TCRdb keeps in-frame clones, though not all of them. The table records approximately 170,000 clones, about 88% of them present only once. V was shortened by 4 bases and J by 4 bases, with 14 bases between the two germline ends. CDR3 length equals 14 residues. Germline V gene sequence: CDR1 SGDLS, CDR2 YYNGEE. The source of the sample is a study of cytotoxic CD8 clonotypes in ibrutinib-treated CLL. This clonotype was sampled from a human donor with chronic lymphocytic leukemia. The material sequenced was PBMCs, taken at disease progression, from a patient treated with ibrutinib. The chain has TRBV9 and TRBJ2-5, with D perhaps matching TRBD2 (5 bases). This chain's CDR3 is CASSRGVGGETQYF. The CDR3 DNA reads TGTGCCAGCAGCCGAGGAGTTGGAGGAGAGACCCAGTACTTC.